This entry describes one TCR beta chain. Its target is not known. This sample stems from a study of cytomegalovirus exposure and HLA in healthy donors. Study-wide points: Presence/absence analyses assumed roughly uniform sequencing depth across donors. Follow-up analysis seemed to connect common viral pathogens with several of the most significant clusters identified.

V lost 7 bases, J lost 5 bases, and 18 bases lay in between. Germline V gene data show CDR1 as MDHEN and CDR2 as SYDVKM. The length of the CDR3 is 14 residues. The study ran its PCR with 60 Vbeta and 13 Jbeta primers. Only in-frame clones appear in the TCRdb table, and some are missing; sequencing was by immunoSEQ multiplex PCR. This sample has about 200,000 clones, with about 88% found just once. The chain joins TRBV28 to TRBJ2-7; D possibly corresponds to TRBD1 (5 bases). Material for sequencing was PBMCs. The TCR comes from a woman in her twenties or thirties in good health and CMV-seronegative. CDR3 protein: CASIAAGRSNEQYF. CDR3 DNA: TGTGCCAGCATCGCGGCAGGGCGGTCGAACGAGCAGTACTTC.